The sequence of this T cell receptor beta chain was determined in a study of STAT5B mutations in CD4+ large granular lymphocyte leukemia. Assay: immunoSEQ multiplex PCR; the TCRdb copy retains only in-frame clones and omits some. The data hold about 30,000 clones, with 75% to 85% observed a single time. Findings and caveats of the study: No patients shared main leukemic clonotypes, though about 24% appeared at low frequency elsewhere. The CD4+ versus CD8+ T-LGLL clonality difference may reflect limited sample size. CD4-sorted patient repertoires seemed more clonal than healthy CD4+ repertoires. Compared with healthy controls (2/35), patient top clones favored TRBV06 (8/27).

About this clone itself: Its target is not known.

Germline loops: CDR1 KGHSH, CDR2 LQKENI. The CDR3 has 15 residues. V lost 6 bases to trimming and J lost 2 bases; unmatched junction nucleotides: 4. The sequencing input was CD4+ T cells from blood buffy coats. The receptor was isolated from a human donor in good health. The chain couples TRBV18 to TRBJ2-6; the match to TRBD1 covers 7 bases. CDR3 sequence (DNA): TGTGCCAGCTCCCTTGGGACAGCTGGGGCCAACGTCCTGACTTTC. Translation gives CASSLGTAGANVLTF. Full variable domain (missing parts from reference TRBV18 and TRBJ2-6): NAGVMQNPRHLVRRRGQEARLRCSPMKGHSHVYWYRQLPEEGLKFMVYLQKENIIDESGMPKERFSAEFPKEGPSILRIQQVVRGDSAAYFCASSLGTAGANVLTFGAGSRLTVL.